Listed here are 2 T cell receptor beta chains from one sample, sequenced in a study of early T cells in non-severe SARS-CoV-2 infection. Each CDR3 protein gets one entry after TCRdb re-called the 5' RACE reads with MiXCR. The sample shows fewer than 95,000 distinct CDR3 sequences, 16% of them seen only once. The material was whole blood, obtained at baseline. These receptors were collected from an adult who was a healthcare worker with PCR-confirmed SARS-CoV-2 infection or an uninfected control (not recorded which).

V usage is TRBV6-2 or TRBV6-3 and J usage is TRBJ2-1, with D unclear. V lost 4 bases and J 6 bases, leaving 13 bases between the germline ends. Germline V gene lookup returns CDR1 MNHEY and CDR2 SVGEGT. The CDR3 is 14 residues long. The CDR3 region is CASSWGPVSNEQFF. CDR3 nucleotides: TGTGCCAGCAGTTGGGGTCCCGTATCCAATGAGCAGTTCTTC.

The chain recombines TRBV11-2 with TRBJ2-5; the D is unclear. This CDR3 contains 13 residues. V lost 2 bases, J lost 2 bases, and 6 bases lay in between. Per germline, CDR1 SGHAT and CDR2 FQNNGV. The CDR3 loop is CASSLMGQETQYF. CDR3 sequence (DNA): TGTGCCAGCAGCTTAATGGGACAAGAGACCCAGTACTTC.